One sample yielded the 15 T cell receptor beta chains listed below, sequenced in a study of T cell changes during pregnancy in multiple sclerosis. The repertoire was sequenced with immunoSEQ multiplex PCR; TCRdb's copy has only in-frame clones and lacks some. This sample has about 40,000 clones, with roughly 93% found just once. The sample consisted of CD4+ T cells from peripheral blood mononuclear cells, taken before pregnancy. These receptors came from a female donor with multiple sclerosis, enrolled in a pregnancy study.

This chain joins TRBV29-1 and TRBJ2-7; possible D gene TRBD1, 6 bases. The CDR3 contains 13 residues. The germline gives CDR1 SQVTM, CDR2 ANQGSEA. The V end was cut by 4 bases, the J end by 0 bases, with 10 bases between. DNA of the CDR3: TGCAGCGTTGCAGGGGTCGGCTCCTACGAGCAGTACTTC. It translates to CSVAGVGSYEQYF.

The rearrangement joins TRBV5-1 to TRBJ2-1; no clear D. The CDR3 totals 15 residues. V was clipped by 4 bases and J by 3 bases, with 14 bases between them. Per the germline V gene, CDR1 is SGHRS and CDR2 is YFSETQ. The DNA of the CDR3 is TGCGCCAGCAGCCCGTCCGTAGCTTTCTACAATGAGCAGTTCTTC. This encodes CASSPSVAFYNEQFF.

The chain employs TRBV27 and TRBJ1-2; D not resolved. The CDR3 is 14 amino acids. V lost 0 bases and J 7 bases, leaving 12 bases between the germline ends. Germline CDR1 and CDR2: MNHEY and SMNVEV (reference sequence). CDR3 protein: CASSLSGTTGGYTF. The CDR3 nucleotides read TGTGCCAGCAGTTTATCCGGAACTACGGGTGGCTACACCTTC.

The CDR3 DNA reads as TGTGCCAGTAGCCACAGGGGGCGCGAAAACACCATATATTTT. The encoded protein is CASSHRGRENTIYF. J is TRBJ1-3 and V is TRBV19, with 9 positions matching TRBD1. From germline, CDR1 is LNHDA and CDR2 SQIVND (reference sequence). The CDR3 covers 14 residues. Unmatched junction bases numbered 6, after V lost 6 bases and J lost 6 bases. The full variable domain, rest sourced from reference TRBV19 and TRBJ1-3, is DGGITQSPKYLFRKEGQNVTLSCEQNLNHDAMYWYRQDPGQGLRLIYYSQIVNDFQKGDIAEGYSVSREKKESFPLTVTSAQKNPTAFYLCASSHRGRENTIYFGEGSWLTVV.

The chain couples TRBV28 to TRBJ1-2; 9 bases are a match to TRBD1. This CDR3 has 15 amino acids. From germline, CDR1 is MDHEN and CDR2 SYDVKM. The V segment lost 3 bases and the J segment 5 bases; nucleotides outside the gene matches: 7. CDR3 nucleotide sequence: TGTGCCAGCAGTTTTTCATTACAGGGGGCATATGGCTACACCTTC. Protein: CASSFSLQGAYGYTF.

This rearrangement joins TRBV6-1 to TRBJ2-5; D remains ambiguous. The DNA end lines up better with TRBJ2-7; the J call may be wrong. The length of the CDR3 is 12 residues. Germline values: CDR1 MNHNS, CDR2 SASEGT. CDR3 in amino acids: CASSEWRYEQYF. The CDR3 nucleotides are TGTGCCAGCAGTGAATGGAGATACGAGCAGTACTTC.

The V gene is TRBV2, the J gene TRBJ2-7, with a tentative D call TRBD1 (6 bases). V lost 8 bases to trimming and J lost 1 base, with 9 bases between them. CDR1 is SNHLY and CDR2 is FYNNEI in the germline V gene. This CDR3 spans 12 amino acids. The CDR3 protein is CASRRGSYEQYF. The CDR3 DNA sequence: TGTGCCAGCCGCAGGGGTTCCTACGAGCAGTACTTC.

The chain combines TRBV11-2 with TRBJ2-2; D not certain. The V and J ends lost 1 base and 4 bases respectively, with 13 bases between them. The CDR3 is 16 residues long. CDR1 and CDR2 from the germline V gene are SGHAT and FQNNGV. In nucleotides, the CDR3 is TGTGCCAGCAGCTTAGTCAGCAGCTCGGGCACCGGGGAGCTGTTTTTT. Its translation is CASSLVSSSGTGELFF.

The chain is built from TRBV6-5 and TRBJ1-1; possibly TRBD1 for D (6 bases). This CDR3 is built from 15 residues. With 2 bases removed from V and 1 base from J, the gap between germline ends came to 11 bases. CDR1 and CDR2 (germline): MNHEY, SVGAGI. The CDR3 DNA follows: TGTGCCAGCAGTTACCCGGACAGCGGGAACACTGAAGCTTTCTTT. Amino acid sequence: CASSYPDSGNTEAFF.

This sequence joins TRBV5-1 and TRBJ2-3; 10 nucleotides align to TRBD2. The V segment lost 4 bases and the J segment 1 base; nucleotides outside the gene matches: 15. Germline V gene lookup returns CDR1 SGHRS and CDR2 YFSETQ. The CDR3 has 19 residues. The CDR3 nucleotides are TGCGCCAGCAGCCCCCGAGGCGCTAGCGGGAGTATGGGCACAGATACGCAGTATTTT. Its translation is CASSPRGASGSMGTDTQYF. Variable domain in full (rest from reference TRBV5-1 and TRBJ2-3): KAGVTQTPRYLIKTRGQQVTLSCSPISGHRSVSWYQQTPGQGLQFLFEYFSETQRNKGNFPGRFSGRQFSNSRSEMNVSTLELGDSALYLCASSPRGASGSMGTDTQYFGPGTRLTVL.

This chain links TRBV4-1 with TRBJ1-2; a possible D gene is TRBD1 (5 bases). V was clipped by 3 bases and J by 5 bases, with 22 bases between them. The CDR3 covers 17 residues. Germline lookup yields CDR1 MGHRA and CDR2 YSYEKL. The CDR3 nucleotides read TGCGCCAGCAGCCACCCCCCGAAGCCGACAGTAGCTTATGGCTACACCTTC. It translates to CASSHPPKPTVAYGYTF.

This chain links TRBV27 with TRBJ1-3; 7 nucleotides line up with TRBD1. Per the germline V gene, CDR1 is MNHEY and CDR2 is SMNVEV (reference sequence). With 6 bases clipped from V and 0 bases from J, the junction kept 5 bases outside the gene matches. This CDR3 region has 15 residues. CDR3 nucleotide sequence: TGTGCCAGCAGCCAACAGGGGCGCTCTGGAAACACCATATATTTT. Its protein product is CASSQQGRSGNTIYF.

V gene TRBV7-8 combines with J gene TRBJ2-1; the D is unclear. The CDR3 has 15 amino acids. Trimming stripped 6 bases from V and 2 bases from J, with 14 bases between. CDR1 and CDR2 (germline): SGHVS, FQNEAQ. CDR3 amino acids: CASSRDILAYNEQFF. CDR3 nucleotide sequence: TGTGCCAGCAGTCGAGACATTCTGGCCTACAATGAGCAGTTCTTC.

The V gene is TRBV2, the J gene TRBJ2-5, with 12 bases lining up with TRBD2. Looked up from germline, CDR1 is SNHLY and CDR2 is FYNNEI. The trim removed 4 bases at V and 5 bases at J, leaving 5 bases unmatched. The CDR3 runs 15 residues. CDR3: CASSGTSGTAETQYF. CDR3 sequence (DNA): TGTGCCAGCAGTGGGACTAGCGGGACGGCGGAGACCCAGTACTTC.

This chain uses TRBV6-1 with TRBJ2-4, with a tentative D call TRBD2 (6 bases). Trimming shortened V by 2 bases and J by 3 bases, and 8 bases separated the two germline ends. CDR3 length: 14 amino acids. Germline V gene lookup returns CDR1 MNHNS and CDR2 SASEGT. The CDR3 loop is CASSERGGKNIQYF. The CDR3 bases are TGTGCCAGCAGTGAACGGGGAGGCAAAAACATTCAGTACTTC.